Below, 20 T cell receptor beta chains from the same sample are listed, as sequenced in a study of immune characterization of retroperitoneal liposarcoma. TCRdb recomputed calls from the PCR reads with MiXCR, one row per CDR3 protein. Among around 6,300 distinct CDR3 sequences listed, roughly 30% were seen once. The specimen sequenced was blood. Every receptor here comes from a male donor with retroperitoneal liposarcoma.

This clonotype was seen a few times. The V and J genes are TRBV28 and TRBJ2-5; no clear D gene. This CDR3 is 16 amino acids long. CDR1 MDHEN and CDR2 SYDVKM come from the germline V gene. V lost 6 bases and J lost 5, with 22 bases in between. CDR3 protein: CASSPRAGTRSETQYF. In DNA, the CDR3 is TGTGCCAGCAGCCCCCGGGCAGGAACCCGGTCGGAGACCCAGTACTTC.

V gene TRBV6-5 combines with J gene TRBJ2-3; the match to TRBD2 covers 8 bases. V lost 5 bases to trimming and J lost 3 bases; unmatched junction nucleotides: 10. Per germline, CDR1 MNHEY and CDR2 SVGAGI. The CDR3 spans 16 residues. CDR3 bases: TGTGCCAGCAGTAATCGGGGGGGCAGGGGTACAGATACGCAGTATTTT. Its translation: CASSNRGGRGTDTQYF.

This clonotype was recorded at least ten times. V gene TRBV10-3 combines with J gene TRBJ2-3, with 10 bases identical to TRBD2. With V trimmed by 4 bases and J by 5 bases, 6 bases remained unmatched. This CDR3 is built from 15 residues. From germline, CDR1 is ENHRY and CDR2 SYGVKD. The CDR3 DNA reads as TGTGCCATCAGTGCGAGCGGGGGGGCCGTAGATACGCAGTATTTT. Translating it yields CAISASGGAVDTQYF.

The chain carries TRBV6-8 and TRBJ2-1; no firm D call. The J call may not be correct, given that the DNA end is closer to TRBJ2-7. The CDR3 is 12 residues long. Germline V gene lookup returns CDR1 MNHGY and CDR2 SAAAGT. In DNA form, the CDR3 reads TGTGCCACTAACAGCGAGACCTACGAGCAGTACTTC. It yields the protein CATNSETYEQYF.

The chain joins TRBV6-1 to TRBJ2-3, with no clear D. V gave up 5 bases and J gave up 0 bases, with 9 bases separating them. Germline loops: CDR1 MNHNS, CDR2 SASEGT. This CDR3 is built from 14 residues. The CDR3 sequence: CASSTPQSTDTQYF. In DNA, the CDR3 is TGTGCCAGCAGTACCCCCCAGAGCACAGATACGCAGTATTTT.

The V call is TRBV10-3, the J call TRBJ2-7; 7 bases match TRBD1. The end of the DNA aligns better with TRBJ2-1, so the J call may be wrong. The CDR3 length is 12 residues. Germline V gene sequence: CDR1 ENHRY, CDR2 SYGVKD. The CDR3 loop reads CAISPTGQEQFF. In DNA, the CDR3 is TGTGCCATCAGCCCGACAGGGCAAGAGCAGTTCTTC.

The V and J genes are TRBV4-1 and TRBJ1-2; D remains unclear. V gave up 4 bases and J gave up 9 bases, with 27 bases separating them. This CDR3 is 17 amino acids long. In germline, CDR1 is MGHRA, CDR2 YSYEKL. This CDR3 is CASSRAIVVQSYGSYTF. The DNA for the CDR3 is TGCGCCAGCAGCCGGGCAATCGTAGTGCAATCGTATGGTAGCTACACCTTC.

This clonotype was recorded at least ten times. The chain couples TRBV10-2 to TRBJ2-3; D may be TRBD2 (6 bases). Germline values: CDR1 WSHSY, CDR2 SAAADI. The CDR3 extends over 14 amino acids. Deletions cut 2 bases from V and 4 bases from J, with 10 bases between. The CDR3 sequence: CASSEIADADTQYF. Written as DNA, the CDR3 is TGCGCCAGCAGTGAGATAGCGGACGCAGATACGCAGTATTTT.

This sequence joins TRBV12-3 or TRBV12-4 and TRBJ2-3, with TRBD2 matching over 7 bases. The assigned J gene may be wrong: the sequence end matches TRBJ2-1 better. The CDR3 extends over 17 amino acids. The CDR3 DNA reads TGTGCCAGCAGTTTAAGGTGGGGGGGGGTTTTATACGAGACCCAGTTCTTC. Its protein is CASSLRWGGVLYETQFF.

The V and J genes are TRBV12-3 or TRBV12-4 and TRBJ2-1; a weak D match, TRBD2 (6 bases). The CDR3 is made up of 15 amino acids. V lost 1 base and J 8 bases, leaving 15 bases between the germline ends. The CDR3 DNA reads as TGTGCCAGCAGTTTAGGGGACTCCACCGTCGATGAGCAGTTCTTC. The encoded protein is CASSLGDSTVDEQFF.

At least ten counts were recorded for this clonotype. The chain uses TRBV6-1 and TRBJ1-2; TRBD1 is a possible D gene (6 bases). The CDR3 covers 14 residues. The V end was cut by 6 bases, the J end by 6 bases, with 17 bases between. CDR1 is MNHNS and CDR2 is SASEGT in the germline V gene. The CDR3 DNA reads TGTGCCAGCAGCACCGGTCAGGGGTATAATGGCTACACCTTC. Protein: CASSTGQGYNGYTF.

This clonotype has just a few counts. V gene TRBV12-3 or TRBV12-4 combines with J gene TRBJ2-2; 9 nucleotides align to TRBD1. This CDR3 contains 17 residues. Unmatched junction bases numbered 13, after V lost 5 bases and J lost 6 bases. CDR3 nucleotides: TGTGCCAGCAGTCCGGGACAGGGTATTCATGAATCCGGGGAGCTGTTTTTT. This codes for CASSPGQGIHESGELFF.

This chain uses TRBV7-2 with TRBJ2-3; TRBD1 is a possible D gene (6 bases). Germline CDR1 and CDR2: SGHTA and FQGNSA. V was clipped by 6 bases and J by 2 bases, with 15 bases between them. This CDR3 region has 15 residues. The DNA for the CDR3 is TGTGCCAGCAGTTACAGGGCGGTTTCCACAGATACGCAGTATTTT. Protein: CASSYRAVSTDTQYF. The full variable domain, rest sourced from reference TRBV7-2 and TRBJ2-3, is GAGVSQSPSNKVTEKGKDVELRCDPISGHTALYWYRQSLGQGLEFLIYFQGNSAPDKSGLPSDRFSAERTGGSVSTLTIQRTQQEDSAVYLCASSYRAVSTDTQYFGPGTRLTVL.

The rearrangement joins TRBV11-1 to TRBJ2-5, with a weak D call TRBD2 (5 bases). The CDR3 runs 13 residues. Between the trimmed V and J ends, which lost 6 bases and 7 bases, there was a span of 15 bases. Germline loops: CDR1 SGHAT, CDR2 FQDESV (reference sequence). The CDR3, as DNA: TGTGCCAGCAGAGGGTTGGGCGGAGGGACCCAGTACTTC. Its translation: CASRGLGGGTQYF. Full variable domain (missing parts from reference TRBV11-1 and TRBJ2-5): EAEVAQSPRYKITEKSQAVAFWCDPISGHATLYWYRQILGQGPELLVQFQDESVVDDSQLPKDRFSAERLKGVDSTLKIQPAELGDSAMYLCASRGLGGGTQYFGPGTRLLVL.

The chain has TRBV11-2 and TRBJ2-3; the D is unclear. CDR3 length: 14 residues. Germline-derived CDR1 and CDR2 are SGHAT and FQNNGV. Trimming shortened V by 2 bases and J by 0 bases, and 6 bases separated the two germline ends. This CDR3 reads CASSLRRSTDTQYF. The CDR3 nucleotides are TGTGCCAGCAGCTTAAGGCGGAGCACAGATACGCAGTATTTT.

This chain links TRBV6-6 with TRBJ1-2; D gene ambiguous. V lost 0 bases to trimming and J lost 2 bases, with 7 bases between them. Germline V gives CDR1 MNHNY, CDR2 SVGAGI (reference sequence). The CDR3 consists of 14 residues. The CDR3 DNA reads TGTGCCAGCAGTTACTCGACGGAGAACTATGGCTACACCTTC. It encodes CASSYSTENYGYTF.

The chain joins TRBV25-1 to TRBJ1-5; TRBD1 matches 9 bases. CDR1 and CDR2 (germline): MGHDK, SYGVNS. With V trimmed by 4 bases and J by 6 bases, 4 bases remained unmatched. The CDR3 extends over 14 amino acids. DNA for the CDR3: TGTGCCAGCAGTGGAGAGACAGGGGGTCAGCCCCAGCATTTT. It specifies CASSGETGGQPQHF.

In its sample, this clonotype was seen many times. V is TRBV4-2 and J is TRBJ2-2; D may be TRBD2 (6 bases). The CDR3 is 11 residues long. Germline loops: CDR1 LGHNA, CDR2 YNFKEQ. The ends were cut back, 8 bases at V and 6 bases at J, with 7 bases in the middle. CDR3 in DNA: TGTGCCAGCCGGAGGGCCGGGGAGCTGTTTTTT. It encodes CASRRAGELFF.

The chain has TRBV7-8 and TRBJ2-5; D is unclear. The end of the DNA aligns better with TRBJ2-1, so the J call may be wrong. The germline gives CDR1 SGHVS, CDR2 FQNEAQ. CDR3 length equals 13 residues. In DNA form, the CDR3 reads TGTGCCAGCAGCCCGCCAGAGTGGAATGAGCAGTTCTTC. Translated, it gives CASSPPEWNEQFF.

The rearrangement joins TRBV12-3 or TRBV12-4 to TRBJ2-5, with 13 bases aligning to TRBD2. V lost 11 bases and J lost 5; bases outside the gene matches: 14. The CDR3 extends over 16 amino acids. The DNA of the CDR3 is TGTGCCCAACCACTACGACTAGCGGGAGGAGGGGAGACCCAGTACTTC. Amino acid sequence: CAQPLRLAGGGETQYF.